This T cell receptor (beta chain) was captured in a study of blood T cell repertoires in COVID-19. Sequenced by immunoSEQ multiplex PCR; TCRdb stores in-frame clones only, minus some. The sample includes hundreds of thousands of clones, roughly nine tenths of them seen just once. The CDR3 is 17 residues long. The sequence was collected from a woman younger than 30 who had recovered from COVID-19. The V and J genes are TRBV21-1 and TRBJ2-5; the D call in the table, TRBD1, was not verified against the DNA. TRBV21-1 corresponds to a pseudogene. The sequencing sample was made of PBMCs or T cells enriched from blood (not recorded which). CDR3 nucleotide sequence: TGTGCCAGCAGCAAAGGAGGGGACAGGGGAGAATACGGGACCCAGTACTTC. Translating it yields CASSKGGDRGEYGTQYF.